This record looks at one TCR beta chain sequence and its context. The CDR3 is made up of 15 amino acids. Germline CDR1 MNHEY, CDR2 SMNVEV (reference sequence). The ends were cut back, 6 bases at V and 3 bases at J, with 17 bases in the middle. Profiled with immunoSEQ multiplex PCR; TCRdb holds only in-frame clones, not every one. The table has about 200,000 clones, about 88% seen once. The data are from a study of blood T cell repertoires in COVID-19. The V gene is TRBV27, the J gene TRBJ1-2, with D possibly TRBD1 on 6 matching bases. This clonotype was obtained from a woman aged 45 to 65 with COVID-19, enrolled during active disease. Sequencing was carried out using peripheral blood. CDR3 DNA: TGTGCCAGCAGCCTGGCGGGGGGGGGCTACTATGGCTACACCTTC. Translating gives CASSLAGGGYYGYTF.